This passage covers 2 T cell receptor beta chains from one sample sequenced in a study of blood T cells in healthy people across ages. The second PCR ran roughly 6 to 11 cycles with a sample-barcoded 5' primer and J-beta primers. TCRdb used MiXCR to reprocess the 5' RACE reads, holding one entry per CDR3 protein. Here the sample spans approximately 800,000 distinct CDR3 sequences, roughly 60% being singletons. Sequenced: blood. The receptors shown here come from a man in his thirties or forties in good health.

The chain uses TRBV5-1 and TRBJ2-7; D remains unclear. The CDR3 loop spans 13 amino acids. V was shortened by 4 bases and J by 1 base, with 9 bases between the two germline ends. Germline V CDR1 and CDR2: SGHRS, YFSETQ. CDR3 sequence reads: CASSEDTSYEQYF. The CDR3 DNA sequence: TGCGCCAGCAGCGAGGATACTTCCTACGAGCAGTACTTC. Full variable domain (remainder filled in from reference TRBV5-1 and TRBJ2-7): KAGVTQTPRYLIKTRGQQVTLSCSPISGHRSVSWYQQTPGQGLQFLFEYFSETQRNKGNFPGRFSGRQFSNSRSEMNVSTLELGDSALYLCASSEDTSYEQYFGPGTRLTVT.

The rearrangement joins TRBV7-2 to TRBJ1-1, with D unclear. V was trimmed by 8 bases and J by 0 bases, leaving 10 bases between them. In germline, CDR1 is SGHTA, CDR2 FQGNSA. This CDR3 is 13 amino acids long. The CDR3 sequence is CASRKEMNTEAFF. CDR3 sequence (DNA): TGTGCCAGCCGAAAAGAAATGAACACTGAAGCTTTCTTT. The whole variable domain, filled in from reference TRBV7-2 and TRBJ1-1, reads GAGVSQSPSNKVTEKGKDVELRCDPISGHTALYWYRQSLGQGLEFLIYFQGNSAPDKSGLPSDRFSAERTGGSVSTLTIQRTQQEDSAVYLCASRKEMNTEAFFGQGTRLTVV.